This record covers a single T cell receptor beta chain. There are 12 residues in the CDR3. The data were produced by immunoSEQ multiplex PCR, yet TCRdb's version contains in-frame clones alone and is incomplete. The sample has more than 30,000 clones; over 75% are singletons. This specimen comes from a study of OX40 agonist ivuxolimab in advanced cancers. V usage is TRBV21-1 and J usage is TRBJ1-2; TRBD1, the table's D call, lacks a check against the DNA. TRBV21-1 is a documented pseudogene. The sequence was obtained from an adult with an advanced solid tumor such as melanoma, head and neck, liver or kidney cancer. Sample: CD4+ or CD8+ T cells sorted from blood, taken in a trial of the OX40 agonist ivuxolimab. CDR3 DNA sequence: TGTGCCAGCGGTGGACAGGGAGGAGGCTACACCTTC. It codes for CASGGQGGGYTF.